This T cell receptor beta chain is drawn from a study of blood T cell repertoires in COVID-19. As for the study in general: Italy, Spain and the United States were the sources of the convalescent and acute COVID-19 samples.

This clone was seen a few times. As handled by the study authors: Amplification with reference gene primers provided the estimates of nucleated cell counts. Method: immunoSEQ multiplex PCR; TCRdb's copy keeps in-frame clones and lacks some. That table is the source of V, J and clone size, and D and trimming were worked out from the DNA. The sample has roughly 340,000 clones; 85% to 90% are singletons. V lost 2 bases and J lost 6, with 16 bases in between. In germline, CDR1 is LGHDT, CDR2 YNNKEL (reference sequence). The CDR3 runs to 16 residues. The TCR originated in a woman aged 45-59 years with COVID-19, enrolled during active disease. The chain couples TRBV3-1 (or the pseudogene TRBV3-2) to TRBJ2-2, with D possibly being TRBD2 (5 bases). Sequencing was done on a sample of peripheral blood. CDR3 in amino acids: CASSQSLDSPPGELFF. DNA for the CDR3: TGTGCCAGCAGCCAATCCCTGGACTCCCCGCCCGGGGAGCTGTTTTTT.